Listed below are T cell receptor beta chains from one sample, sequenced in a study of blood T cell repertoires in COVID-19. Method: immunoSEQ multiplex PCR; TCRdb's copy keeps in-frame clones and lacks some. The sample gives roughly 260,000 clones, 75% to 90% of which show up once; around 3.5% is in the top ten. Specimen: peripheral blood. The origin of the receptors is a woman aged 40 to 55 with acute or convalescent COVID-19. Each CDR3 is given with its conserved first and last residue. D genes are given only for firm matches. Not all rows give a size; the values are once, few, many and, for expanded clones, a class.

J gene	V gene	clone size	D gene	CDR3 protein	CDR3 DNA
TRBJ1-1	TRBV5-1	once	NA	CASSFGRDTTVGTEAFF	TGCGCCAGCAGCTTCGGACGGGACACGACCGTGGGCACTGAAGCTTTCTTT
TRBJ1-3	TRBV10-2	NA	TRBD1	CASSSTGSTIYF	TGCGCCAGCAGCTCGACAGGGAGCACCATATATTTT
TRBJ2-2	TRBV11-2	NA	NA	CASSLDSVRAGELFF	TGTGCCAGCAGCTTAGACAGCGTACGGGCCGGGGAGCTGTTTTTT
TRBJ1-2	TRBV11-2	NA	NA	CASSLGGSPEGYTF	TGTGCCAGCAGCTTAGGAGGCTCCCCGGAAGGCTACACCTTC
TRBJ2-3	TRBV2	NA	NA	CASSDRLVDDTQYF	TGTGCCAGCAGTGATAGGCTAGTTGACGATACGCAGTATTTT
TRBJ2-3	TRBV24-1	once	TRBD2	CATASGGTDTQYF	TGTGCCACAGCTAGCGGGGGAACAGATACGCAGTATTTT
TRBJ1-1	TRBV6-6	few	NA	CASIGDTEAFF	TGTGCCAGCATCGGGGACACTGAAGCTTTCTTT
TRBJ1-2	TRBV2	NA	NA	CASGAGAHGYTF	TGTGCCAGTGGGGCAGGGGCCCATGGCTACACCTTC
TRBJ2-1	TRBV5-5	NA	NA	CASSPWRVGHNEQFF	TGTGCCAGCAGCCCCTGGCGAGTGGGCCACAATGAGCAGTTCTTC
TRBJ2-3	TRBV14	once	NA	CASSQERGTYTDTQYF	TGTGCCAGCAGCCAAGAGAGAGGCACCTACACAGATACGCAGTATTTT
TRBJ2-1	TRBV6-2/TRBV6-3	NA	TRBD1	CASSYGTGVEVQFF	TGTGCCAGCAGTTACGGGACAGGGGTTGAGGTGCAGTTCTTC
TRBJ1-6	TRBV5-1	NA	TRBD1	CASSKDRANSPLHF	TGCGCCAGCAGCAAGGACAGGGCTAATTCACCCCTCCACTTT
TRBJ1-5	TRBV10-2	once	TRBD1	CASSDYDRAAQPQHF	TGCGCCAGCAGTGACTACGACAGGGCGGCCCAGCCCCAGCATTTT
TRBJ1-2	TRBV2	NA	TRBD1	CASSETRQGYGYTF	TGTGCCAGCAGTGAGACGAGACAGGGCTATGGCTACACCTTC
TRBJ2-2	TRBV2	NA	NA	CASSEGRFTGELFF	TGTGCCAGCAGTGAGGGGCGGTTCACCGGGGAGCTGTTTTTT
TRBJ1-2	TRBV9	NA	TRBD1	CASSATGTGYGYTF	TGTGCCAGCAGCGCGACCGGGACAGGCTATGGCTACACCTTC
TRBJ1-6	TRBV19	NA	TRBD1	CASNPTGMGAPLHF	TGTGCCAGTAACCCGACAGGGATGGGTGCACCCCTCCACTTT
TRBJ2-5	TRBV6-1	NA	TRBD1	CASSEAGTGVRETQYF	TGTGCCAGCAGTGAAGCGGGGACAGGGGTACGGGAGACCCAGTACTTC
TRBJ1-2	TRBV10-3	NA	NA	CAISVGEGLRGYTF	TGTGCCATCAGTGTAGGGGAAGGCCTCAGGGGCTACACCTTC
TRBJ1-2	TRBV7-9	NA	NA	CASSVQGFYGYTF	TGTGCCAGCAGCGTTCAGGGTTTTTACGGCTACACCTTC
TRBJ1-1	TRBV10-2	NA	TRBD1	CASRTGAPVGTEAFF	TGCGCCAGCCGGACAGGGGCCCCGGTGGGCACTGAAGCTTTCTTT
TRBJ2-3	TRBV10-1	NA	TRBD2	CASSLPKSGGRSTDTQYF	TGCGCCAGCAGTCTCCCTAAGAGCGGGGGTCGAAGCACAGATACGCAGTATTTT
TRBJ1-5	TRBV19	NA	TRBD1	CASSGQGSDQPQHF	TGTGCCAGTAGTGGACAGGGGAGCGATCAGCCCCAGCATTTT
TRBJ1-2	TRBV11-2	NA	TRBD1	CASSLGQGAYTF	TGTGCCAGCAGCTTAGGACAGGGGGCCTACACCTTC
TRBJ2-5	TRBV5-1	NA	NA	CASSPGGSGVQETQYF	TGCGCCAGCAGCCCCGGGGGCAGCGGGGTCCAAGAGACCCAGTACTTC
TRBJ1-2	TRBV3-1/TRBV3-2	NA	NA	CASSQVEGADGYTF	TGTGCCAGCAGCCAAGTAGAAGGGGCGGATGGCTACACCTTC
TRBJ2-3	TRBV24-1	NA	TRBD2	CATSDLGAGGTTDTQYF	TGTGCCACCAGTGATTTAGGAGCGGGGGGAACCACAGATACGCAGTATTTT
TRBJ1-1	TRBV6-1	NA	NA	CASSEVIGVGNTEAFF	TGTGCCAGCAGTGAAGTAATAGGGGTAGGGAACACTGAAGCTTTCTTT
TRBJ2-1	TRBV11-2	NA	TRBD2	CASRQAGGRYNEQFF	TGTGCCAGCAGACAAGCGGGGGGCCGTTACAATGAGCAGTTCTTC
TRBJ1-2	TRBV30	NA	TRBD1	CAWTPGQVGGYTF	TGTGCCTGGACCCCCGGACAGGTAGGAGGCTACACCTTC
TRBJ1-3	TRBV2	once	TRBD1	CASSADRVSGNTIYF	TGTGCCAGCAGTGCGGACAGGGTCTCTGGAAACACCATATATTTT
TRBJ1-6	TRBV18	NA	NA	CASSPSGGRNSPLHF	TGTGCCAGCTCACCATCAGGAGGGAGAAATTCACCCCTCCACTTT
TRBJ2-5	TRBV4-1	NA	TRBD1	CASSPIPGQGRETQYF	TGCGCCAGCAGCCCTATTCCGGGACAGGGGAGGGAGACCCAGTACTTC
TRBJ1-2	TRBV13	NA	NA	CASSPPAGLSPGYTF	TGTGCCAGCAGCCCCCCGGCGGGGCTTTCTCCGGGCTACACCTTC
TRBJ1-1	TRBV3-1/TRBV3-2	NA	TRBD1	CASSLGQGIEAFF	TGTGCCAGCAGTCTCGGACAGGGGATTGAAGCTTTCTTT
TRBJ1-1	TRBV3-1/TRBV3-2	NA	NA	CASSQDGRGRGAEAFF	TGTGCCAGCAGCCAAGATGGTCGAGGCAGGGGAGCTGAAGCTTTCTTT
TRBJ1-1	TRBV18	NA	NA	CASSPPGQVKNTEAFF	TGTGCCAGCTCACCACCGGGCCAGGTTAAAAACACTGAAGCTTTCTTT
TRBJ2-5	TRBV6-2/TRBV6-3	NA	TRBD1	CASSRAAGQGETQYF	TGTGCCAGCAGCCGAGCCGCCGGACAGGGAGAGACCCAGTACTTC
TRBJ1-6	TRBV28	NA	NA	CASTKQVSLHF	TGTGCCAGCACTAAGCAGGTCTCCCTCCACTTT
TRBJ1-2	TRBV11-2	NA	NA	CASSRGIAGGYTF	TGTGCCAGCAGCCGGGGAATCGCGGGAGGCTACACCTTC
TRBJ2-2	TRBV10-1	NA	NA	CASSPTLNTGELFF	TGCGCCAGCAGCCCGACACTGAACACCGGGGAGCTGTTTTTT
TRBJ2-1	TRBV11-3	NA	TRBD1	CASSSYRGPQFF	TGTGCCAGCAGCTCCTACAGGGGGCCGCAGTTCTTC
TRBJ1-6	TRBV19	NA	NA	CASKRGEDSHSTYNSPLHF	TGTGCCAGTAAAAGGGGCGAGGACAGCCACTCTACCTATAATTCACCCCTCCACTTT
TRBJ1-4	TRBV21-1	NA	NA	CASSKVGTGGDEKLFF	TGTGCCAGCAGCAAAGTTGGGACAGGGGGGGATGAAAAACTGTTTTTT
TRBJ2-3	TRBV7-9	NA	TRBD2	CASSLQGLAGGPSTDTQYF	TGTGCCAGCAGCCTCCAGGGACTAGCGGGGGGGCCCTCCACAGATACGCAGTATTTT
TRBJ2-1	TRBV10-3	NA	TRBD1	CAISSPGTGSSSLGNEQFF	TGTGCCATCAGTTCTCCGGGGACAGGGTCCTCAAGCCTTGGGAATGAGCAGTTCTTC
TRBJ2-2	TRBV6-5	NA	NA	CASRSNTGELFF	TGTGCCAGCAGGTCTAACACCGGGGAGCTGTTTTTT
TRBJ1-1	TRBV7-9	NA	NA	CASSSLLGRAFF	TGTGCCAGCAGCTCGCTCCTTGGGAGGGCTTTCTTT
TRBJ1-6	TRBV6-2/TRBV6-3	NA	NA	CASSYLAAAPRHF	TGTGCCAGCAGTTATTTAGCGGCAGCCCCTCGCCACTTT
TRBJ1-1	TRBV7-6	NA	NA	CASSRTQGNTEAFF	TGTGCCAGCAGCCGAACACAGGGAAACACTGAAGCTTTCTTT
TRBJ1-1	TRBV12-3/TRBV12-4	NA	NA	CASSIDRNTEAFF	TGTGCCAGCAGTATAGACAGGAACACTGAAGCTTTCTTT
TRBJ2-2	TRBV4-1	NA	NA	CASSQAGRVGTGELFF	TGCGCCAGCAGCCAAGCCGGCAGGGTGGGAACCGGGGAGCTGTTTTTT
TRBJ1-3	TRBV11-2	once	NA	CASRSTRDNPGNTIYF	TGTGCCAGCAGGTCTACCCGGGACAATCCCGGAAACACCATATATTTT